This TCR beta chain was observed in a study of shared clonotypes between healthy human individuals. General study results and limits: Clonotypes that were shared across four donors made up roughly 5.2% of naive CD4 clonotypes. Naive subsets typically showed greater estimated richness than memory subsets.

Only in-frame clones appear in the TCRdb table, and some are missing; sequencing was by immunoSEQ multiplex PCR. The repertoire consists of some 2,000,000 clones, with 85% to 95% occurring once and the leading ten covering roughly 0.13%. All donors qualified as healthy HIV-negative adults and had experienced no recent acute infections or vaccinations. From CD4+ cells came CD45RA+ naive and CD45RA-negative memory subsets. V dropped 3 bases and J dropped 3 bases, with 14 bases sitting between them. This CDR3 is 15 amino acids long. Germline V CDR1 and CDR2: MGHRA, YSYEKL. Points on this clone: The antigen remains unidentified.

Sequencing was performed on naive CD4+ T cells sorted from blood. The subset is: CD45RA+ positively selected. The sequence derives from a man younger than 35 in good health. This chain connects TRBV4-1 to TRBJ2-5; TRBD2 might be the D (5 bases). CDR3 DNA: TGCGCCAGCAGCCATGAGGGTAGCAGAAAAGAGACCCAGTACTTC. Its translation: CASSHEGSRKETQYF.